These 22 T cell receptor beta chains originate from one sample sequenced in a study of memory CD4+ T cells and cytomegalovirus serostatus. The sort gate was single viable CD3+CD4+CD8-CD45RO+ cells for memory CD4+ T cells. The data were produced by immunoSEQ multiplex PCR, yet TCRdb's version contains in-frame clones alone and is incomplete. Among 50,000 to 60,000 clones listed, around 80% were seen once. Sequencing was done on a sample of memory CD4+ T cells from blood. These receptors came from an adult in good health and CMV-seropositive.

The rearrangement uses TRBV4-1 and TRBJ2-3; 11 bases align to TRBD1. Losses at the gene ends were 5 bases for V and 1 base for J; bases not matched to a gene: 11. The germline V gene encodes CDR1 MGHRA and CDR2 YSYEKL. The CDR3 extends over 18 amino acids. The CDR3 nucleotides are TGCGCCAGCAGCGGGACAGGGGGTCAGGCTAGGCGCACAGATACGCAGTATTTT. It encodes CASSGTGGQARRTDTQYF.

The chain couples TRBV9 to TRBJ1-3; tentatively, D is TRBD1 (5 bases). CDR1 and CDR2 (germline): SGDLS, YYNGEE. This CDR3 has 13 residues. V dropped 4 bases and J dropped 4 bases, with 9 bases sitting between them. CDR3 DNA sequence: TGTGCCAGCAGCCTGGGACGGGGAAACACCATATATTTT. This codes for CASSLGRGNTIYF.

The genes are TRBV6-6 and TRBJ1-5; D call uncertain. CDR1 is MNHNY and CDR2 is SVGAGI in the germline V gene (reference sequence). The CDR3 is made up of 15 amino acids. Trimming removed 8 bases at V and 1 base at J, with 15 bases between. CDR3 protein: CASRPEGISNQPQHF. DNA of the CDR3: TGTGCCAGCCGTCCAGAGGGAATAAGCAATCAGCCCCAGCATTTT.

This clone has a single count. This chain connects TRBV18 to TRBJ2-5, with 11 bases lining up with TRBD2. Trimming took 8 bases from V and 1 from J; bases not matched to a gene: 6. Germline CDR1 and CDR2: KGHSH and LQKENI. The length of the CDR3 is 15 residues. The CDR3 DNA sequence: TGTGCCAGCGCGCTAGCGGGAGGAACCCAAGAGACCCAGTACTTC. Translating gives CASALAGGTQETQYF.

The rearrangement joins TRBV11-2 to TRBJ2-7, with 9 nucleotides matching TRBD1. Germline lookup yields CDR1 SGHAT and CDR2 FQNNGV. V lost 2 bases, J lost 5 bases, and 7 bases stayed unmatched. The CDR3 extends over 15 amino acids. The CDR3 spells CASSLRTGVFNEQYF. The DNA of the CDR3 is TGTGCCAGCAGCTTAAGGACAGGGGTGTTCAACGAGCAGTACTTC.

V and J are TRBV27 and TRBJ2-3, with D possibly being TRBD1 (6 bases). This CDR3 has 13 amino acids. The V end was cut by 6 bases, the J end by 4 bases, with 11 bases between. Germline V gives CDR1 MNHEY, CDR2 SMNVEV (reference sequence). CDR3 in DNA: TGTGCCAGCAGACCACAGGGCGCAGATACGCAGTATTTT. It yields the protein CASRPQGADTQYF.

This clone was picked up one time. The V call is TRBV2, the J call TRBJ1-2; D might be TRBD1 (6 bases). V lost 3 bases and J lost 2, with 13 bases in between. In germline, CDR1 is SNHLY, CDR2 FYNNEI. The CDR3 contains 15 residues. The CDR3 protein is CASSDRRGQNYGYTF. CDR3 coding DNA: TGTGCCAGCAGTGATCGCAGGGGCCAAAACTATGGCTACACCTTC.

The V and J genes are TRBV11-1 and TRBJ2-5; perhaps TRBD1 as D (6 bases). Trimming pared 3 bases from V and 4 bases from J, leaving 18 bases between. CDR3 length: 16 amino acids. Germline lookup yields CDR1 SGHAT and CDR2 FQDESV (reference sequence). The CDR3 loop reads CASSFGDRSRGETQYF. Here the CDR3 DNA reads TGTGCCAGCAGCTTCGGCGACAGGTCAAGGGGAGAGACCCAGTACTTC.

J is TRBJ1-5 and V is TRBV7-8; 7 bases fit TRBD1. Germline CDR1 SGHVS, CDR2 FQNEAQ. Germline trimming cut 5 bases from V and 3 bases from J; bases unmatched to any gene: 7. This CDR3 region has 15 residues. As DNA, the CDR3 is TGTGCCAGCAGCCAATATGGGACAGCCAATCAGCCCCAGCATTTT. Residues: CASSQYGTANQPQHF.

The V and J genes are TRBV4-2 and TRBJ2-5; 8 bases agree with TRBD2. CDR1 is LGHNA and CDR2 is YNFKEQ in the germline V gene. V was clipped by 0 bases and J by 5 bases; unmatched bases: 8. The CDR3 is 16 residues long. CDR3 DNA sequence: TGTGCCAGCAGCCAAGAAGGCCAGCGGGGGAAGGAGACCCAGTACTTC. Its translation: CASSQEGQRGKETQYF.

In its sample, this clone was seen a few times. V usage is TRBV9 and J usage is TRBJ1-2; D not resolved. V was pared by 7 bases and J by 6 bases, with 10 bases between. In germline, CDR1 is SGDLS, CDR2 YYNGEE. The CDR3 is 11 amino acids. This chain's CDR3 is CASGSGNGYTF. CDR3 sequence (DNA): TGTGCCAGCGGGTCAGGCAATGGCTACACCTTC.

J is TRBJ2-1 and V is TRBV7-3; a possible D gene is TRBD2 (6 bases). Germline assignment: CDR1 SGHTA and CDR2 FQGTGA. Between the trimmed V and J ends, which lost 1 base and 8 bases, there was a span of 18 bases. CDR3 length: 16 amino acids. This CDR3 is CASSLNFGSLVDEQFF. CDR3 nucleotides: TGTGCCAGCAGCTTAAATTTCGGGAGTTTGGTGGATGAGCAGTTCTTC.

This chain connects TRBV23-1 to TRBJ2-3; either TRBD1 or TRBD2 may fit D (6 bases each). TRBV23-1 belongs to the ORF category, with a function that is uncertain. This CDR3 region has 18 residues. Trimming cost V 2 bases and J 1 base, with 19 bases left between them. CDR3 region: CASSQKEGQGNCTDTQYF. DNA of the CDR3: TGCGCCAGCAGTCAAAAGGAGGGTCAGGGGAATTGCACAGATACGCAGTATTTT.

J is TRBJ1-6 and V is TRBV18; a possible D gene is TRBD1 (5 bases). Germline-derived CDR1 and CDR2 are KGHSH and LQKENI. Trimming removed 3 bases at V and 10 bases at J, with 10 bases between. The length of the CDR3 is 13 residues. The CDR3 bases are TGTGCCAGCTCACCGGGGGAAAGGTCACCCCTCCACTTT. Amino acids: CASSPGERSPLHF.

This clone was seen just once. The V gene is TRBV18, the J gene TRBJ2-3; D is possibly TRBD1 (6 bases). V lost 3 bases and J 5 bases, leaving 12 bases between the germline ends. The CDR3 is 14 amino acids. CDR1 KGHSH and CDR2 LQKENI come from the germline V gene. The CDR3 bases are TGTGCCAGCTCACCCGGACAGATTCTAGATACGCAGTATTTT. This translates into CASSPGQILDTQYF.

CDR3 in DNA: TGTGCCAGCAGCGTCTCGGACTGGGCTACGCAGTATTTT. Translated, it gives CASSVSDWATQYF. The J gene is TRBJ2-3, the V gene TRBV9; D may be TRBD2 (5 bases). Germline V gives CDR1 SGDLS, CDR2 YYNGEE. Trimming removed 2 bases at V and 8 bases at J, with 12 bases between. The CDR3 runs to 13 residues.

The chain combines TRBV19 with TRBJ1-5; D remains unclear. CDR3 size: 15 residues. V dropped 6 bases and J dropped 6 bases, with 18 bases sitting between them. Germline values: CDR1 LNHDA, CDR2 SQIVND (reference sequence). CDR3 amino acids: CASRNAWQSGQPQHF. The CDR3 DNA reads as TGTGCCAGTAGAAATGCGTGGCAGTCGGGTCAGCCCCAGCATTTT.

The chain combines TRBV5-1 with TRBJ1-2; 7 bases align to TRBD1. Germline CDR1 is SGHRS and CDR2 is YFSETQ. Germline trimming cut 0 bases from V and 5 bases from J; bases unmatched to any gene: 7. The CDR3 extends over 15 amino acids. CDR3 sequence: CASSLGGGAEYGYTF. CDR3 sequence (DNA): TGCGCCAGCAGCTTGGGAGGGGGCGCAGAATATGGCTACACCTTC.

This chain joins TRBV21-1 and TRBJ1-3; the table's TRBD1 call for D was not verified on the DNA. TRBV21-1 counts as a pseudogene. The CDR3 runs 16 residues. Here the CDR3 reads CASSNRDRSSGNTIYF. CDR3 nucleotides: TGTGCCAGCAGTAACCGGGACAGGAGCTCTGGAAACACCATATATTTT.

This clone has more than one count but fewer than ten. This chain uses TRBV5-8 with TRBJ1-1; maybe TRBD1 (6 bases). V was cut by 5 bases and J by 5 bases, with 16 bases left in between. This CDR3 spans 14 amino acids. Per the germline V gene, CDR1 is SGHTS and CDR2 is YDEGEE. This chain's CDR3 is CASRWVRGGTEAFF. Written as DNA, the CDR3 is TGTGCCAGCAGATGGGTTAGAGGGGGAACTGAAGCTTTCTTT.

This clone was seen a single time. The rearrangement uses TRBV10-2 and TRBJ1-3; unclear D gene. Trimming took 5 bases from V and 0 from J, leaving 8 bases between them. The CDR3 has 14 amino acids. Looked up from germline, CDR1 is WSHSY and CDR2 is SAAADI. The CDR3 DNA is TGCGCCAGCAGTAAGGAGGTCTCTGGAAACACCATATATTTT. Its protein product is CASSKEVSGNTIYF.

The DNA of the CDR3 is TGTGCCAGTAGTGAGGGGACAGGGGGCTCTTCAGGGAGGACCTTC. It yields the protein CASSEGTGGSSGRTF. The rearrangement links TRBV19 to TRBJ1-2; TRBD1 agrees at 12 bases. The length of the CDR3 is 15 residues. The germline CDR1 and CDR2 sequences are LNHDA and SQIVND (reference sequence). V was clipped by 5 bases and J by 14 bases; unmatched bases: 15.